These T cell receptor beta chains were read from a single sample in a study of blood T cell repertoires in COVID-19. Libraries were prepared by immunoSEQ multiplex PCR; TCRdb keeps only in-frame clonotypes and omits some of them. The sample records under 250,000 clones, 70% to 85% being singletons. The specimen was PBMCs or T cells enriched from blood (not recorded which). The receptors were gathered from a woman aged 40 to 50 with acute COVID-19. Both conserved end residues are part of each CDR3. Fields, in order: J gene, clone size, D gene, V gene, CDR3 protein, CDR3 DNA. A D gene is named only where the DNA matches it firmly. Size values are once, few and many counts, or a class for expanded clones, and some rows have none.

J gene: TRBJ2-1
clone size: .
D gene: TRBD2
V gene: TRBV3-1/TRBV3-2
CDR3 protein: CASSQTSGQVNEQFF
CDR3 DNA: TGTGCCAGCAGCCAAACTAGCGGGCAGGTCAATGAGCAGTTCTTC

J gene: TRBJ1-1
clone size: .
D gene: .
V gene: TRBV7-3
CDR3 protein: CASSSSGVDEAFF
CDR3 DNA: TGTGCCAGCAGCTCGTCGGGGGTTGATGAAGCTTTCTTT

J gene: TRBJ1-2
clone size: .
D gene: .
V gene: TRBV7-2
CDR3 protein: CASSPGQRVIGYTF
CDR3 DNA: TGTGCCAGCAGCCCCGGACAGAGAGTTATCGGCTACACCTTC

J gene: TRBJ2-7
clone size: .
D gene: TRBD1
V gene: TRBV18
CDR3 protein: CASSPPGTVPTEQYF
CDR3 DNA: TGTGCCAGCTCACCACCCGGGACAGTCCCGACCGAGCAGTACTTC

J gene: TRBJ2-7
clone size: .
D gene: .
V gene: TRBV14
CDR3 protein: CASSQLGHIGEQYF
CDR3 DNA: TGTGCCAGCAGCCAACTAGGCCATATCGGCGAGCAGTACTTC

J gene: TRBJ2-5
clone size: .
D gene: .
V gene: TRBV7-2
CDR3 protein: CASSDGGSLKTQYF
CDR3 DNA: TGTGCCAGCAGCGACGGCGGGTCTCTTAAGACCCAGTACTTC

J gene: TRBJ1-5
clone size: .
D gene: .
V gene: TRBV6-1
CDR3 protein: CASSEGAGNQPQHF
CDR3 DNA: TGTGCCAGCAGTGAAGGGGCAGGGAATCAGCCCCAGCATTTT

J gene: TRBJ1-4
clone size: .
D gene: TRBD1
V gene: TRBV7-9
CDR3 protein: CASSVGQGREKLFF
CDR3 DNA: TGTGCCAGCAGCGTAGGACAGGGGAGAGAAAAACTGTTTTTT

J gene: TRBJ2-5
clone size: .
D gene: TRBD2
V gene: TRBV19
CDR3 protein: CARVNSGGVKTQYF
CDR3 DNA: TGTGCCAGGGTGAATAGCGGGGGTGTGAAGACCCAGTACTTC

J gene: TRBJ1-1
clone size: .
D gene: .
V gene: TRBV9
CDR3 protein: CASSVGSRGNTEAFF
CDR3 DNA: TGTGCCAGCAGCGTAGGGTCTCGGGGGAACACTGAAGCTTTCTTT

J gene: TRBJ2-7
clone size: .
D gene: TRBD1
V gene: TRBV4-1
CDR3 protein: CASSPLPGQGFYEQYF
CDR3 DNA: TGCGCCAGCAGCCCTTTACCGGGACAGGGATTCTACGAGCAGTACTTC

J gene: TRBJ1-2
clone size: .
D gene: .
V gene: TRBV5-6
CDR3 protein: CASSLDGRVRF
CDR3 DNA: TGTGCCAGCAGCTTAGACGGCAGGGTGCGGTTC

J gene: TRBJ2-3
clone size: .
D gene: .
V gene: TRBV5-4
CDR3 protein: CASSSTGGDTQYF
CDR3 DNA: TGTGCCAGCAGCTCAACCGGAGGAGATACGCAGTATTTT

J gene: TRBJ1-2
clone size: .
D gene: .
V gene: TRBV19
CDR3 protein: CASSIDLRRGQTF
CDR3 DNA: TGTGCCAGTAGTATAGATCTAAGACGTGGACAGACCTTC

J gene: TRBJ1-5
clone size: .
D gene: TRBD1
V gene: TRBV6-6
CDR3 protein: CASSPPPRQGARSNQPQHF
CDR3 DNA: TGTGCCAGCAGTCCACCACCTCGACAGGGGGCGAGGAGCAATCAGCCCCAGCATTTT

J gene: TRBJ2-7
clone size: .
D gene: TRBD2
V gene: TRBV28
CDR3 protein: CASSSPGGLAGGLYEQYF
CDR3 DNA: TGTGCCAGCAGTTCCCCAGGAGGGCTAGCGGGGGGATTATACGAGCAGTACTTC

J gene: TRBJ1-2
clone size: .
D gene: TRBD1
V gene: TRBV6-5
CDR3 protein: CASAIYQGDYGYTF
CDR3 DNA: TGTGCCAGCGCCATATATCAGGGGGACTATGGCTACACCTTC

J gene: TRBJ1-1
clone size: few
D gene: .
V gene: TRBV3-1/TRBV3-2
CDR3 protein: CASSRSRVTNTEAFF
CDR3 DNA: TGTGCCAGCAGCCGGAGCCGGGTTACGAACACTGAAGCTTTCTTT

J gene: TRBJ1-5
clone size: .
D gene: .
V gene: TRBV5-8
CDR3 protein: CASSLGTSNQPQHF
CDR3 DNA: TGTGCCAGCAGCTTGGGGACATCCAATCAGCCCCAGCATTTT

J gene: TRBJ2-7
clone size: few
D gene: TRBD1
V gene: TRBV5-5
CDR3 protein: CASSLVETGGEQYF
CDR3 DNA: TGTGCCAGCAGCTTGGTTGAGACAGGGGGCGAGCAGTACTTC

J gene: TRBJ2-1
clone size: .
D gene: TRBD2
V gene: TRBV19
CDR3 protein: CASSRHSGRPNNEQFF
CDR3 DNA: TGTGCCAGTAGCCGTCATAGCGGGAGGCCCAACAATGAGCAGTTCTTC

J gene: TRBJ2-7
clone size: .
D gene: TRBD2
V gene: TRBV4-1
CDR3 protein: CASSASLSGGAYEQYF
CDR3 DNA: TGCGCCAGCAGCGCATCCCTTAGCGGGGGGGCCTACGAGCAGTACTTC

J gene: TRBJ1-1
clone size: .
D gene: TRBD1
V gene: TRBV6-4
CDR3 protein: CASSEIGGGEAFF
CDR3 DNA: TGTGCCAGCAGTGAAATAGGGGGCGGTGAAGCTTTCTTT

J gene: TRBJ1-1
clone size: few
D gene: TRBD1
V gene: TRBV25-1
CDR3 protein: CASSIGTGNTEAFF
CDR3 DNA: TGTGCCAGCAGTATTGGGACAGGGAACACTGAAGCTTTCTTT

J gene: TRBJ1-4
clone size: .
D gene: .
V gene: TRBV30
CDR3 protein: CAGGLGQGREKLFF
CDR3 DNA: TGTGCCGGGGGTTTAGGGCAGGGGAGAGAAAAACTGTTTTTT

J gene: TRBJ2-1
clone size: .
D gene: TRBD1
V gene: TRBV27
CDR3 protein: CASSRKTGAIYNEQFF
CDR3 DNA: TGTGCCAGCAGCCGAAAGACAGGGGCCATCTACAATGAGCAGTTCTTC

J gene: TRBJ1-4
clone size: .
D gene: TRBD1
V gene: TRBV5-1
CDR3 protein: CASSPGDRVDEKLFF
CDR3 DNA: TGCGCCAGCAGCCCCGGGGACAGGGTGGATGAAAAACTGTTTTTT

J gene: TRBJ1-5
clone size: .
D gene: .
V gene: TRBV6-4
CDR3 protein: CASSPQGDSNQPQHF
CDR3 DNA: TGTGCCAGCAGCCCTCAAGGGGATAGCAATCAGCCCCAGCATTTT

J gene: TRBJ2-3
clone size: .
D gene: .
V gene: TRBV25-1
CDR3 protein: CASSSLVGPDTQYF
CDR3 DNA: TGTGCCAGCAGTAGCCTGGTTGGTCCAGATACGCAGTATTTT

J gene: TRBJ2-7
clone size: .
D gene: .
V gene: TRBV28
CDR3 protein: CASSFIPYEQYF
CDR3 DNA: TGTGCCAGCAGTTTTATCCCCTACGAGCAGTACTTC

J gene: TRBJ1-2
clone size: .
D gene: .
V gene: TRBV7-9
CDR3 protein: CASSPELAGARPDGYTF
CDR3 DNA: TGTGCCAGCAGCCCGGAACTGGCAGGGGCGCGCCCGGATGGCTACACCTTC

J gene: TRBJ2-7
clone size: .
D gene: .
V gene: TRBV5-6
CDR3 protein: CASSILSGFAEDEQYF
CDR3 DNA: TGTGCCAGCAGCATACTATCCGGGTTCGCCGAGGACGAGCAGTACTTC

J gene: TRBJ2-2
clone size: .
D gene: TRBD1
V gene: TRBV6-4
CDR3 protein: CASSRTRGSDTGELFF
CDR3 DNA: TGTGCCAGCAGCCGAACCAGGGGGAGTGACACCGGGGAGCTGTTTTTT

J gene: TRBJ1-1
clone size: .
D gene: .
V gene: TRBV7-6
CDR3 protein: CASSLGGGGTEAFF
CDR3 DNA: TGTGCCAGCAGCTTAGGAGGCGGTGGCACTGAAGCTTTCTTT

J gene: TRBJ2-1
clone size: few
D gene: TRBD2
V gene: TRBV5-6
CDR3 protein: CASTRTSGRHVGVDNEQFF
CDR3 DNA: TGTGCCAGCACTAGGACTAGCGGGAGACATGTCGGAGTGGACAATGAGCAGTTCTTC

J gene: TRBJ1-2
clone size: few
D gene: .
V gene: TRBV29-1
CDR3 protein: CSVRSDSNYGYTF
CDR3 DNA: TGCAGCGTTCGATCCGACAGCAACTATGGCTACACCTTC

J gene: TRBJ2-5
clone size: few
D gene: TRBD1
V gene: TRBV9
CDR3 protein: CASSVGGTGPVSQYF
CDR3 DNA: TGTGCCAGCAGCGTAGGGGGGACAGGGCCAGTCTCCCAGTACTTC

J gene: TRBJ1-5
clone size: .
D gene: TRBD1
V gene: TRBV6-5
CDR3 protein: CASRTGAINQPQHF
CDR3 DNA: TGTGCCAGCAGGACAGGGGCTATCAATCAGCCCCAGCATTTT

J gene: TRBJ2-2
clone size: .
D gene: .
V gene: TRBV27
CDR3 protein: CALGLADGNTGELFF
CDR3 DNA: TGTGCCCTGGGCTTAGCGGACGGGAACACCGGGGAGCTGTTTTTT

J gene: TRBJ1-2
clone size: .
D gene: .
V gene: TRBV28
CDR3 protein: CASSLYRPGYGYTF
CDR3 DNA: TGTGCCAGCAGTTTATATCGTCCGGGCTATGGCTACACCTTC

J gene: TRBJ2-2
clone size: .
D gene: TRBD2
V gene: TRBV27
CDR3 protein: CASSFNLAGSTGELFF
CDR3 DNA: TGTGCCAGCAGTTTTAACCTAGCGGGTTCCACCGGGGAGCTGTTTTTT

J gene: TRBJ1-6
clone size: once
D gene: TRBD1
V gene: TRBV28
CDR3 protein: CATRDSTYNSPLHF
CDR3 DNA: TGTGCCACTCGGGACAGCACTTATAATTCACCCCTCCACTTT

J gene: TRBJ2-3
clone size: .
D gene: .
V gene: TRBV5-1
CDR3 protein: CASSLDFQGSTDTQYF
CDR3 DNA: TGCGCCAGCAGCTTGGATTTCCAGGGAAGCACAGATACGCAGTATTTT

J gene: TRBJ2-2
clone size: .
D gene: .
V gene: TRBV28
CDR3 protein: CASSLGTHTGELFF
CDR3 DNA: TGTGCCAGCAGTTTAGGGACACACACCGGGGAGCTGTTTTTT

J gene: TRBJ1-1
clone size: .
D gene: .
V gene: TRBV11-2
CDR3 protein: CASSLERPIEAFF
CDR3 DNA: TGTGCCAGCAGCTTGGAGCGCCCGATTGAAGCTTTCTTT